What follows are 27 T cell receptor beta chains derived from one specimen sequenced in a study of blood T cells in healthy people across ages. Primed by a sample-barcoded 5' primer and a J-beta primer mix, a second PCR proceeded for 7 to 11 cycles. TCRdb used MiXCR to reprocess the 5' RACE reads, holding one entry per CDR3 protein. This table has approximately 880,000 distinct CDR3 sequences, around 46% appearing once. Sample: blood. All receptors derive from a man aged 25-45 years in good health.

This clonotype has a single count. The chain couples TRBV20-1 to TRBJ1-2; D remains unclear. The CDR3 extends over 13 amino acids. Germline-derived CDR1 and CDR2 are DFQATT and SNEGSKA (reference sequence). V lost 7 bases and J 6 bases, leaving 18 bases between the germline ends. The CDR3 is CSVREPFPNGYTF. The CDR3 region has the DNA TGCAGTGTTAGGGAACCATTCCCGAATGGCTACACCTTC.

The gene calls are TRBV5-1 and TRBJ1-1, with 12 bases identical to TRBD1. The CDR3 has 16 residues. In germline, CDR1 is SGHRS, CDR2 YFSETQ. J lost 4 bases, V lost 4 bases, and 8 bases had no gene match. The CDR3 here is CASSLGTGGAGTEAFF. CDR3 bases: TGCGCCAGCAGCCTCGGGACAGGGGGCGCGGGCACTGAAGCTTTCTTT.

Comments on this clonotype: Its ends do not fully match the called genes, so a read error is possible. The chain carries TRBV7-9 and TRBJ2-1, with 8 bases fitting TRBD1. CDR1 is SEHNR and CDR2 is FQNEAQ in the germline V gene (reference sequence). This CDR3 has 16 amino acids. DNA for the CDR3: TGTGTCAGCAGTTCCAGGACAGGGAGCTCCTACAATGAGCAGTTCTTC. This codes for CVSSSRTGSSYNEQFF.

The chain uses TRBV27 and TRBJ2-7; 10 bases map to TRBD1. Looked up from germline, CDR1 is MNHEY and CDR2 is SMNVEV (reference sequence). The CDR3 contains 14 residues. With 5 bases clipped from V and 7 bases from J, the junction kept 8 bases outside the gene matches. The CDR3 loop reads CASSAAGTGVEQYF. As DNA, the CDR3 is TGTGCCAGCAGTGCGGCCGGGACAGGGGTTGAGCAGTACTTC.

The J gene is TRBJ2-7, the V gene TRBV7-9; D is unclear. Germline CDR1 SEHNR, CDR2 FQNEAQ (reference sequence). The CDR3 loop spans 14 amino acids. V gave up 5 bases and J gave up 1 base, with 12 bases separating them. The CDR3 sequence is CASSRRDESYEQYF. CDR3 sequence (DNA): TGTGCCAGCAGCCGACGAGACGAGTCCTACGAGCAGTACTTC.

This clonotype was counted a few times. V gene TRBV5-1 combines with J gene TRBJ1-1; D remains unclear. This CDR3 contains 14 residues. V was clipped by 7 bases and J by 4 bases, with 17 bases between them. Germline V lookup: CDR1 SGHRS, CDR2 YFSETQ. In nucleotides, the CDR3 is TGCGCCAGCGGGCCGGGCAGCTCTTCCACTGAAGCTTTCTTT. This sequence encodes CASGPGSSSTEAFF. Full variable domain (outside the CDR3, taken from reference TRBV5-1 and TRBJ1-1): KAGVTQTPRYLIKTRGQQVTLSCSPISGHRSVSWYQQTPGQGLQFLFEYFSETQRNKGNFPGRFSGRQFSNSRSEMNVSTLELGDSALYLCASGPGSSSTEAFFGQGTRLTVV.

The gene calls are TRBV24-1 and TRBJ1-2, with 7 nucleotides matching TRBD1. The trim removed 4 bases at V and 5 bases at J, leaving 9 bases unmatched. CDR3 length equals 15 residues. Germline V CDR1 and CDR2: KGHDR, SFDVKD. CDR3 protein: CATSDTRAGGYGYTF. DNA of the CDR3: TGTGCCACCAGTGACACCCGGGCAGGGGGATATGGCTACACCTTC.

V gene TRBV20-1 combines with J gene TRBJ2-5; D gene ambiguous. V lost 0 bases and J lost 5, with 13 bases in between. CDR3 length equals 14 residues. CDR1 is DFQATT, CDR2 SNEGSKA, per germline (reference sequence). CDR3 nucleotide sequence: TGCAGTGCTAGAGACCTTTCTGTGGGGGAGACCCAGTACTTC. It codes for CSARDLSVGETQYF.

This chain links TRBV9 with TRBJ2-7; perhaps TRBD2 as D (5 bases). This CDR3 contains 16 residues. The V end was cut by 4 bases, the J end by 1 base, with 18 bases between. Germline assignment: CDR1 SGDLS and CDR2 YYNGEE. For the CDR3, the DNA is TGTGCCAGCAGCACCGAGAGCGGTGACTGGTCCTACGAGCAGTACTTC. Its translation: CASSTESGDWSYEQYF. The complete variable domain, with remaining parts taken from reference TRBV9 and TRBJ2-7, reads DSGVTQTPKHLITATGQRVTLRCSPRSGDLSVYWYQQSLDQGLQFLIQYYNGEERAKGNILERFSAQQFPDLHSELNLSSLELGDSALYFCASSTESGDWSYEQYFGPGTRLTVT.

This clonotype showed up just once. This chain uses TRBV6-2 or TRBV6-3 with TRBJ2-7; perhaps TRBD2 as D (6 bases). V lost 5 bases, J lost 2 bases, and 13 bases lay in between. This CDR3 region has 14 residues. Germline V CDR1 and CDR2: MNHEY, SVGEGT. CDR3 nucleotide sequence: TGTGCCAGCAGTCGTCACGGGGGTACCTACGAGCAGTACTTC. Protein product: CASSRHGGTYEQYF.

The CDR3 DNA is TGTGCCAGTCAGCAGGTGAACTCCTACGAGCAGTACTTC. As protein: CASQQVNSYEQYF. The chain is built from TRBV7-2 and TRBJ2-7; the D is unclear. There are 13 residues in the CDR3. From germline, CDR1 is SGHTA and CDR2 FQGNSA. Trimming pared 9 bases from V and 0 bases from J, leaving 12 bases between.

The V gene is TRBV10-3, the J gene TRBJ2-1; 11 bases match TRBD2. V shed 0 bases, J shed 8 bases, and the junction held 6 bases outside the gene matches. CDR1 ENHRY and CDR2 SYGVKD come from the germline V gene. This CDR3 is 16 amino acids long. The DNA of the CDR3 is TGTGCCATCAGTGAGTCCCGTAGCGGGGGGGCCCATGAGCAGTTCTTC. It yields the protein CAISESRSGGAHEQFF.

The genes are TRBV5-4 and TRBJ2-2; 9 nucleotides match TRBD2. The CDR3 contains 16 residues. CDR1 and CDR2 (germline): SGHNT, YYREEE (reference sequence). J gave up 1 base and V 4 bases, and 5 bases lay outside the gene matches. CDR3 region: CASSPGLAMNTGELFF. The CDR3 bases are TGTGCCAGCAGCCCTGGACTAGCGATGAACACCGGGGAGCTGTTTTTT.

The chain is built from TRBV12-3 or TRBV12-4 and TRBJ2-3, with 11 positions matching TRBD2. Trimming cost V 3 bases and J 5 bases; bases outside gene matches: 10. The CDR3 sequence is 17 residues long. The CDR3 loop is CASSLSGSGGARDTQYF. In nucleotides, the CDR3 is TGTGCCAGCAGTTTGAGTGGTAGCGGGGGGGCCAGAGATACGCAGTATTTT.

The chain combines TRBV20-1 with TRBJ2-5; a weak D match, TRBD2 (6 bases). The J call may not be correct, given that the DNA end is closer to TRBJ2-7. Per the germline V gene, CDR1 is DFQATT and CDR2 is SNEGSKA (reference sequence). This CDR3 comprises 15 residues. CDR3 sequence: CSAKGDLGGTYEQYF. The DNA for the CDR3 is TGCAGTGCTAAGGGAGACCTGGGGGGAACCTACGAGCAGTACTTC.

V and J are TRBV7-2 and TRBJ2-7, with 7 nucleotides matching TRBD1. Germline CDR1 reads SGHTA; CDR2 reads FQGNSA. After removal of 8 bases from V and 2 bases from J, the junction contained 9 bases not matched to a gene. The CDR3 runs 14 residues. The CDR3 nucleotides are TGTGCCAGCGGTAGTACGACAGGGCCCTACGAGCAGTACTTC. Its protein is CASGSTTGPYEQYF.

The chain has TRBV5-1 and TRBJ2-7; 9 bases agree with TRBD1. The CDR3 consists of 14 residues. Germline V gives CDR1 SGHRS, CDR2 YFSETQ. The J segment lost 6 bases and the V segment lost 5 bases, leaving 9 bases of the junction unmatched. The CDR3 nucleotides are TGCGCCAGCAGTCCCCAGACAGGGGGGGGCGAGCAGTACTTC. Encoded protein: CASSPQTGGGEQYF. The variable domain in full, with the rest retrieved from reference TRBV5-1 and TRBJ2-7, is KAGVTQTPRYLIKTRGQQVTLSCSPISGHRSVSWYQQTPGQGLQFLFEYFSETQRNKGNFPGRFSGRQFSNSRSEMNVSTLELGDSALYLCASSPQTGGGEQYFGPGTRLTVT.

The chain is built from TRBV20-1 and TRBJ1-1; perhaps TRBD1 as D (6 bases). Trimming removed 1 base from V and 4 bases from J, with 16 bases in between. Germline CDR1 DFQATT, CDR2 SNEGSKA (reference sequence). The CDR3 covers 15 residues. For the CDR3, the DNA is TGCAGTGCTAGAGGCGTGCGGGGGCGATTCACTGAAGCTTTCTTT. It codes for CSARGVRGRFTEAFF.

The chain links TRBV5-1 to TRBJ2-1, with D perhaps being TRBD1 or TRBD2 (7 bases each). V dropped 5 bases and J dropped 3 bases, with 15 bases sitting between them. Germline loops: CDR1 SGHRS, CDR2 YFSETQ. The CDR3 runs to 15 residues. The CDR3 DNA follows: TGCGCCAGCAGTTCCGCAGGGGGGGACTACAATGAGCAGTTCTTC. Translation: CASSSAGGDYNEQFF.

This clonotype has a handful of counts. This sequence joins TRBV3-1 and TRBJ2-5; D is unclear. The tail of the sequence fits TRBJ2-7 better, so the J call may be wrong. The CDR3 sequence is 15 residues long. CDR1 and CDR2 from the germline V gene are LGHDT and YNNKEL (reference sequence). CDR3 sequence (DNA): TGTGCCAGCAGCCCAATGGTCTCTACATACTACGAGCAGTACTTC. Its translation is CASSPMVSTYYEQYF.

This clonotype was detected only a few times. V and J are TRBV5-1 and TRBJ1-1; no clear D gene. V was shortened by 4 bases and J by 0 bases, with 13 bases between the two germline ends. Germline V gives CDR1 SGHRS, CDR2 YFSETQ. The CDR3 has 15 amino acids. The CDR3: CASSPWSGMNTEAFF. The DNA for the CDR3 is TGCGCCAGCAGCCCATGGTCCGGAATGAACACTGAAGCTTTCTTT. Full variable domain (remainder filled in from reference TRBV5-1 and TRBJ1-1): KAGVTQTPRYLIKTRGQQVTLSCSPISGHRSVSWYQQTPGQGLQFLFEYFSETQRNKGNFPGRFSGRQFSNSRSEMNVSTLELGDSALYLCASSPWSGMNTEAFFGQGTRLTVV.

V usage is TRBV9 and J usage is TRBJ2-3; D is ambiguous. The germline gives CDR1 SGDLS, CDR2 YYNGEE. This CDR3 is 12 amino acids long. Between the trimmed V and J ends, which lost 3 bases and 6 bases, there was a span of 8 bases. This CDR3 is CASSALVDTQYF. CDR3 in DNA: TGTGCCAGCAGCGCGCTAGTGGATACGCAGTATTTT.

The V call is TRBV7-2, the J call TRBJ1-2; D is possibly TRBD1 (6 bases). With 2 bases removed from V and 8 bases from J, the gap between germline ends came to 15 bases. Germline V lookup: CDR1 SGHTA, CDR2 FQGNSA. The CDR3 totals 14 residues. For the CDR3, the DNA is TGTGCCAGCAGCTTAAATCAGGGGAGAGAAGGCTACACCTTC. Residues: CASSLNQGREGYTF.

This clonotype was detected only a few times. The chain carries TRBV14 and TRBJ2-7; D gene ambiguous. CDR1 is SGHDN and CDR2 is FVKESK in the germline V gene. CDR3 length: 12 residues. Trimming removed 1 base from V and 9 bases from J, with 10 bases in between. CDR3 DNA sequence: TGTGCCAGCAGCCAAGCTGAATTCGGGCAGTACTTC. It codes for CASSQAEFGQYF.

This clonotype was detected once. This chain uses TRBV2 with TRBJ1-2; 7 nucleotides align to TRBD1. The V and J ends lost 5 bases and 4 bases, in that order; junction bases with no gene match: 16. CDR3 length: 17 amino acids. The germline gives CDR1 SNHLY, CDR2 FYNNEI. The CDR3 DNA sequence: TGTGCCAGCAGTCCCCTGGGGCAGGGCCAGGGGGGCTATGGCTACACCTTC. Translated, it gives CASSPLGQGQGGYGYTF. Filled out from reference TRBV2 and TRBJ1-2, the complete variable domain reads EPEVTQTPSHQVTQMGQEVILRCVPISNHLYFYWYRQILGQKVEFLVSFYNNEISEKSEIFDDQFSVERPDGSNFTLKIRSTKLEDSAMYFCASSPLGQGQGGYGYTFGSGTRLTVV.

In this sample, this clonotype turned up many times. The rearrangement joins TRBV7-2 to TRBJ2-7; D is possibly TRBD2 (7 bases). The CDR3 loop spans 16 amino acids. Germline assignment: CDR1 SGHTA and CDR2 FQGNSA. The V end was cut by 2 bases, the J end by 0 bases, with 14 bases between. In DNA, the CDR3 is TGTGCCAGCAGCTTACGCGGGGGCGGGAGCTCCTACGAGCAGTACTTC. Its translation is CASSLRGGGSSYEQYF.

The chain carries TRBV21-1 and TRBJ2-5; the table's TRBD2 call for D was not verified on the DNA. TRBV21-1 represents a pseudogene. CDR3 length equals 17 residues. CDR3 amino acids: CASSRWEGLKIQETQYF. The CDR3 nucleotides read TGTGCCAGCAGCAGGTGGGAGGGCCTCAAAATCCAAGAGACCCAGTACTTC.